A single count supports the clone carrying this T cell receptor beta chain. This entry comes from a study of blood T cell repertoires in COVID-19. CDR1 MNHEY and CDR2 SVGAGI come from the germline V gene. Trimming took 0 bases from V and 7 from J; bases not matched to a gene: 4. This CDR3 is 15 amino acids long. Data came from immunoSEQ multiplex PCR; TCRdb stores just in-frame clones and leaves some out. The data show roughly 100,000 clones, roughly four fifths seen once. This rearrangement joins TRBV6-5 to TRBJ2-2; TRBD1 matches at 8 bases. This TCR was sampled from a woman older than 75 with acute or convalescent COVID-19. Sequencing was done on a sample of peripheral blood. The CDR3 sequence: CASSYSQGAGGELFF. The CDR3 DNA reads TGTGCCAGCAGTTACTCTCAGGGGGCGGGCGGGGAGCTGTTTTTT.